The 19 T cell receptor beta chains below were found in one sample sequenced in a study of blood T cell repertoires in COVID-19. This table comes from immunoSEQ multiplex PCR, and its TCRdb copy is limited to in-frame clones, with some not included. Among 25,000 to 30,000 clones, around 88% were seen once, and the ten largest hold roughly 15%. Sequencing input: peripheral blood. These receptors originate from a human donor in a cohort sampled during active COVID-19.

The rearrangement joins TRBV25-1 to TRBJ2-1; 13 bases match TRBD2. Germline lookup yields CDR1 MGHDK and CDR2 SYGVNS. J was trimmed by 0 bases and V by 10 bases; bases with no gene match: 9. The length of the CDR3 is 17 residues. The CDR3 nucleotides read TGTGCCACCTTAGGACTAGCGGGAGAGAGCTCCTACAATGAGCAGTTCTTC. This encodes CATLGLAGESSYNEQFF.

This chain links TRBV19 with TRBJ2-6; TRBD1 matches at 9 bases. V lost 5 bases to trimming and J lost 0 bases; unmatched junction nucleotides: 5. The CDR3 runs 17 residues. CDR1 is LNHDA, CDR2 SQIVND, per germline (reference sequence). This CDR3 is CASSSTGGFSGANVLTF. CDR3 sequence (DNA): TGTGCCAGTAGTTCGACAGGGGGTTTCTCTGGGGCCAACGTCCTGACTTTC.

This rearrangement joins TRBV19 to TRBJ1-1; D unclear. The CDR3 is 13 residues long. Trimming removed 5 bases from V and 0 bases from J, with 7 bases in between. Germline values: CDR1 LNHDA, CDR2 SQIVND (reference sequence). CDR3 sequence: CASSEVMNTEAFF. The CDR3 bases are TGTGCCAGTAGTGAGGTAATGAACACTGAAGCTTTCTTT.

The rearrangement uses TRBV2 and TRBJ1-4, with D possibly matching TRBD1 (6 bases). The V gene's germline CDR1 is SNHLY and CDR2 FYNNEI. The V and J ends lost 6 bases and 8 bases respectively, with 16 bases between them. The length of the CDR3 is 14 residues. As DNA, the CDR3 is TGTGCCAGCAGCCGTGATAGGGGGATGGAAAAACTGTTTTTT. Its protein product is CASSRDRGMEKLFF.

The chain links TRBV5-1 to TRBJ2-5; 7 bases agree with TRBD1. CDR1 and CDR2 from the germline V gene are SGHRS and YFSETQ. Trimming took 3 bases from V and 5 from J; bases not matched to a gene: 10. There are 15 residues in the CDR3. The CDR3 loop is CASSSGTVLSETQYF. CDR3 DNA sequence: TGCGCCAGCAGCTCCGGGACAGTTCTTTCCGAGACCCAGTACTTC.

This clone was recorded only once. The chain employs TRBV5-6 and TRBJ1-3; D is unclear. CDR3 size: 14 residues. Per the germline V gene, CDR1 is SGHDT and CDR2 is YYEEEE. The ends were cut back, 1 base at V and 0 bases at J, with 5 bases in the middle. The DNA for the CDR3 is TGTGCCAGCAGCTTGCTCTACTCTGGAAACACCATATATTTT. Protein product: CASSLLYSGNTIYF.

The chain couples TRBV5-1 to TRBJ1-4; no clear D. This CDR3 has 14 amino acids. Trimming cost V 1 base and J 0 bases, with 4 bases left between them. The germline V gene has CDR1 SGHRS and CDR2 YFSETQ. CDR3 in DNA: TGCGCCAGCAGCTTGACTGCAACTAATGAAAAACTGTTTTTT. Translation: CASSLTATNEKLFF.

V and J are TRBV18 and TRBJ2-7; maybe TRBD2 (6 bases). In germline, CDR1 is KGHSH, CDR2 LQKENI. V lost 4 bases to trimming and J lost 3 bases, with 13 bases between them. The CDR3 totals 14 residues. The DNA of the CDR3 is TGTGCCAGCTCACTGGGTGCGGGGTACTACGAGCAGTACTTC. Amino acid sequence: CASSLGAGYYEQYF.

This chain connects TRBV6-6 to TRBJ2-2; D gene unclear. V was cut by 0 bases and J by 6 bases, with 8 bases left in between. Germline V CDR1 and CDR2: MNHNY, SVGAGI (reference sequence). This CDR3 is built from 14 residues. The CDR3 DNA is TGTGCCAGCAGTTACTCGATTTCGGCCGGGGAGCTGTTTTTT. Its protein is CASSYSISAGELFF.

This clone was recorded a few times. Here the CDR3 DNA reads TGTGCCAGCAGTGACGAGTACAGGCACACCGGGGAGCTGTTTTTT. Its protein is CASSDEYRHTGELFF. The rearrangement uses TRBV6-4 and TRBJ2-2; a weak D match, TRBD1 (5 bases). CDR1 and CDR2 from the germline V gene are MRHNA and SNTAGT. CDR3 length equals 15 residues. V lost 2 bases to trimming and J lost 3 bases, with 10 bases between them.

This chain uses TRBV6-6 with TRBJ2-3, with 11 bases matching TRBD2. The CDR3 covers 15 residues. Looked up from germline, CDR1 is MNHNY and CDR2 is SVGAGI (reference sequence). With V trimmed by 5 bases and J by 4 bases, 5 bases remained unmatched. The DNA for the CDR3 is TGTGCCAGCAGTGCCCTTAGCGGGAGGGCAGATACGCAGTATTTT. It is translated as CASSALSGRADTQYF.

The CDR3 sequence: CASSLAGTSSLYEQYF. CDR3 DNA: TGTGCCAGCAGCTTAGCAGGGACTTCTTCTCTCTACGAGCAGTACTTC. The chain recombines TRBV7-2 with TRBJ2-7, with D perhaps TRBD2 (6 bases). Germline V CDR1 and CDR2: SGHTA, FQGNSA. The CDR3 runs 16 residues. Trimming cost V 0 bases and J 3 bases, with 15 bases left between them.

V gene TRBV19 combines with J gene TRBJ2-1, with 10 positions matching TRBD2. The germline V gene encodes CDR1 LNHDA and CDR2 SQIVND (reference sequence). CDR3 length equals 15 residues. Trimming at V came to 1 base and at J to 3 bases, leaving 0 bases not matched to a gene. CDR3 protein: CASSIASGGYNEQFF. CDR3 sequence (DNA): TGTGCCAGTAGTATAGCTAGCGGGGGCTACAATGAGCAGTTCTTC.

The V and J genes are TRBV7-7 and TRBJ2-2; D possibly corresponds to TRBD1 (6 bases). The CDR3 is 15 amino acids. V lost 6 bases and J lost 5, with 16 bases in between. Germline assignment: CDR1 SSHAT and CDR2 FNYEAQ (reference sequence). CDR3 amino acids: CASRVQGIGTGELFF. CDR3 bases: TGTGCCAGCAGGGTACAGGGCATCGGGACCGGGGAGCTGTTTTTT.

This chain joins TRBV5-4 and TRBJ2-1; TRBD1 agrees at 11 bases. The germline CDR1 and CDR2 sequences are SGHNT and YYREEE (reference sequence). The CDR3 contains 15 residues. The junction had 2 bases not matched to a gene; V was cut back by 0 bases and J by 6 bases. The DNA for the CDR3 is TGTGCCAGCAGCTTGGGGGGACAGGGGGTCAATGAGCAGTTCTTC. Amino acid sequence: CASSLGGQGVNEQFF.

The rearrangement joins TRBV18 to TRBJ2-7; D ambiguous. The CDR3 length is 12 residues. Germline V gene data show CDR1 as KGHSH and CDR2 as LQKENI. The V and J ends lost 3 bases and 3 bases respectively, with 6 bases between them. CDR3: CASSPWSYEQYF. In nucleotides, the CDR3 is TGTGCCAGCTCACCTTGGAGCTACGAGCAGTACTTC.

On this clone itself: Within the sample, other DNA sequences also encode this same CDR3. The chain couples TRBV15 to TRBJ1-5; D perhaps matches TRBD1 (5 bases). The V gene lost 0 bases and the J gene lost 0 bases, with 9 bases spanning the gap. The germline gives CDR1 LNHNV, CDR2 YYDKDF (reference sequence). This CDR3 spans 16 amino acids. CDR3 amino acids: CATSRDRDYSNQPQHF. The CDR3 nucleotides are TGTGCCACCAGCAGAGACAGGGACTATAGCAATCAGCCCCAGCATTTT.

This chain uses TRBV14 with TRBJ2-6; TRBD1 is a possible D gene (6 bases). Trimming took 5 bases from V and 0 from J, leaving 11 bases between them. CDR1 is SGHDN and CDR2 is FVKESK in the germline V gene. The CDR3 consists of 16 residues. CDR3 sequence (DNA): TGTGCCAGCAGCTTCCCAGGGGCCTCTGGGGCCAACGTCCTGACTTTC. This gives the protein CASSFPGASGANVLTF.

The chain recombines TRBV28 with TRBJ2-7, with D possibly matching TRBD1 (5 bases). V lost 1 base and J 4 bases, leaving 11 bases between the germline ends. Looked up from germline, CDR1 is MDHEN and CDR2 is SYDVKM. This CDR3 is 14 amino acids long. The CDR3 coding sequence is TGTGCCAGCAGTTTATTTTGGGGCGAATACGAGCAGTACTTC. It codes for CASSLFWGEYEQYF. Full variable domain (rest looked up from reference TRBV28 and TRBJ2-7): DVKVTQSSRYLVKRTGEKVFLECVQDMDHENMFWYRQDPGLGLRLIYFSYDVKMKEKGDIPEGYSVSREKKERFSLILESASTNQTSMYLCASSLFWGEYEQYFGPGTRLTVT.